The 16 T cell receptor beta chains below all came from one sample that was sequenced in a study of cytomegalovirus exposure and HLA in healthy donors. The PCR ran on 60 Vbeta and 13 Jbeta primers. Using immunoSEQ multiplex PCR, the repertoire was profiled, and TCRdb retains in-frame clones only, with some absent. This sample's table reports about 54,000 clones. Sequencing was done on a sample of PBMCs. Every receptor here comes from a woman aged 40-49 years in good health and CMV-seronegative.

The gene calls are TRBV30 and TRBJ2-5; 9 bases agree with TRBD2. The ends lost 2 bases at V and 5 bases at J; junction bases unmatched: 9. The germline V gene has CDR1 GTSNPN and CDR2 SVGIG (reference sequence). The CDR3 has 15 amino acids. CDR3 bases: TGTGCCTGGAGTCCCGGACTAGCGAGTGTGGAGACCCAGTACTTC. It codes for CAWSPGLASVETQYF.

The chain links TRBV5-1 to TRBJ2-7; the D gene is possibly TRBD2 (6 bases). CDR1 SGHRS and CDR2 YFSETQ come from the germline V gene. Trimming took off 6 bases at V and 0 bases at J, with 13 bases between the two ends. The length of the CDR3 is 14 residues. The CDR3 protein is CASTRDGSSYEQYF. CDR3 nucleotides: TGCGCCAGCACCAGGGACGGGAGCTCCTACGAGCAGTACTTC. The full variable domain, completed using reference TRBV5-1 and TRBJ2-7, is KAGVTQTPRYLIKTRGQQVTLSCSPISGHRSVSWYQQTPGQGLQFLFEYFSETQRNKGNFPGRFSGRQFSNSRSEMNVSTLELGDSALYLCASTRDGSSYEQYFGPGTRLTVT.

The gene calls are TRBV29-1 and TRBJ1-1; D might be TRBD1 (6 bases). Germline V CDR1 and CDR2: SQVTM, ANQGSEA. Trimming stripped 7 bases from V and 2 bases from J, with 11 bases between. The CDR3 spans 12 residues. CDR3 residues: CSANRANTEAFF. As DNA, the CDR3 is TGCAGCGCCAACAGGGCCAACACTGAAGCTTTCTTT. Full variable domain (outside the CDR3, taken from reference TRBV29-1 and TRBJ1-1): SAVISQKPSRDICQRGTSLTIQCQVDSQVTMMFWYRQQPGQSLTLIATANQGSEATYESGFVIDKFPISRPNLTFSTLTVSNMSPEDSSIYLCSANRANTEAFFGQGTRLTVV.

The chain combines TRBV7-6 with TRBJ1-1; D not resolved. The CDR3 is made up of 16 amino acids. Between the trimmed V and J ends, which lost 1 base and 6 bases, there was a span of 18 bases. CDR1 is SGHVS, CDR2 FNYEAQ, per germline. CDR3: CASSLGESVRVPEAFF. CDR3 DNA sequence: TGTGCCAGCAGCTTAGGGGAGTCGGTGAGGGTCCCTGAAGCTTTCTTT.

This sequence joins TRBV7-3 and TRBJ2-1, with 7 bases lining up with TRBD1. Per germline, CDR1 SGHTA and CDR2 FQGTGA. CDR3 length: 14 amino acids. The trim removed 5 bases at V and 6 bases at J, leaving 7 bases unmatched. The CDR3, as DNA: TGTGCCAGCAGCCGAACTAACAGGGGCAATGAGCAGTTCTTC. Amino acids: CASSRTNRGNEQFF.

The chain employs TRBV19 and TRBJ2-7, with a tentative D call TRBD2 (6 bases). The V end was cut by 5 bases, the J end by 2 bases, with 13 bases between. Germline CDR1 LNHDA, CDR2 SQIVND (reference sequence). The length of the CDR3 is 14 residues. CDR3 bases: TGTGCCAGTAGTCGAAGGTGGGAGGCCTACGAGCAGTACTTC. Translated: CASSRRWEAYEQYF.

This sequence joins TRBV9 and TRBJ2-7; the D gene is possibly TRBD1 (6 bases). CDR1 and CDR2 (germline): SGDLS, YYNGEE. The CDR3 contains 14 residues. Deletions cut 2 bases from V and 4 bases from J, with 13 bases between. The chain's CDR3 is CASSVMDSPYEQYF. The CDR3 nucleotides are TGTGCCAGCAGCGTTATGGACAGTCCGTACGAGCAGTACTTC.

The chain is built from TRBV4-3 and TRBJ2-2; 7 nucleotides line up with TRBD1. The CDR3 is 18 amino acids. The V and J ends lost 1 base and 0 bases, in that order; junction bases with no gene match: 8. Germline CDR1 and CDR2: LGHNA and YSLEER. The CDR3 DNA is TGCGCCAGCAGCCAAGGGCCAGGGGGTATAGCGAACACCGGGGAGCTGTTTTTT. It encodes CASSQGPGGIANTGELFF.

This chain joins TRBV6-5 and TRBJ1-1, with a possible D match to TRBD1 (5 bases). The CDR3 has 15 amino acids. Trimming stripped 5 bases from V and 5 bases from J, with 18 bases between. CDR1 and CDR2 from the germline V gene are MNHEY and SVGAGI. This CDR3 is CASSRMGRAGTEAFF. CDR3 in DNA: TGTGCCAGCAGTCGTATGGGACGGGCGGGAACTGAAGCTTTCTTT.

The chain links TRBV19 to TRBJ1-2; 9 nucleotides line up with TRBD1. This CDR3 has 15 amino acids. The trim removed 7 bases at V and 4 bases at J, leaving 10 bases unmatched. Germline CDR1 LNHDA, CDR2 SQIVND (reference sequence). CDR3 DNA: TGTGCCAGTACCTTAGCTACAGGGGGCGTCTATGGCTACACCTTC. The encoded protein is CASTLATGGVYGYTF.

CDR3 nucleotides: TGTGCCATCAGTGAGTACGGGACAGGGGAATCTCAGCCCCAGCATTTT. Its translation: CAISEYGTGESQPQHF. The J gene is TRBJ1-5, the V gene TRBV10-3; 10 positions match TRBD1. Per the germline V gene, CDR1 is ENHRY and CDR2 is SYGVKD. The ends lost 1 base at V and 6 bases at J; junction bases unmatched: 6. The CDR3 contains 16 residues.

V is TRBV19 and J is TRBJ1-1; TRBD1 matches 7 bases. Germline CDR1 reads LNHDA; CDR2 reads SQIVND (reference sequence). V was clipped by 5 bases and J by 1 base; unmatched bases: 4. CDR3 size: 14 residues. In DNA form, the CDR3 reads TGTGCCAGTAGTGCGACAGGGAAGAACACTGAAGCTTTCTTT. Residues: CASSATGKNTEAFF.

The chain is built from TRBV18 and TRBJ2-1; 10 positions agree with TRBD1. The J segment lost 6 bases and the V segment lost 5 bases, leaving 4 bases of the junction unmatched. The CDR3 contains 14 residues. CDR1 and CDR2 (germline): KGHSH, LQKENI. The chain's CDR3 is CASSAGTGVNEQFF. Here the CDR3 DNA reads TGTGCCAGCTCAGCCGGGACAGGGGTCAATGAGCAGTTCTTC.

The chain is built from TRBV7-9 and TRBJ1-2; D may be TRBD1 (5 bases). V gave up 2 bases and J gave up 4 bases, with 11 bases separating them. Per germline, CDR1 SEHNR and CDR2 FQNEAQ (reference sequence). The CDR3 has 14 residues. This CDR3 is CASSLSMGLYGYTF. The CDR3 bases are TGTGCCAGCAGCTTAAGTATGGGACTCTATGGCTACACCTTC.

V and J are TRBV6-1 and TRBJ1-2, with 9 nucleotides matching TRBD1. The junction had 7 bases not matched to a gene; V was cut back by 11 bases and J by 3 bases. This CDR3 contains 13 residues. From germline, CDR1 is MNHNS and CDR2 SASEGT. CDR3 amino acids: CAGGGQGYYGYTF. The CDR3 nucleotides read TGTGCCGGGGGAGGACAGGGGTACTATGGCTACACCTTC.

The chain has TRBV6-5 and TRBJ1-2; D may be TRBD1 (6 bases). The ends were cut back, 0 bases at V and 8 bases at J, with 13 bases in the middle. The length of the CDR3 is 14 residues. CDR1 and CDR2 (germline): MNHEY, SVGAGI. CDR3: CASSYSGRGSGYTF. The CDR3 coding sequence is TGTGCCAGCAGTTACTCGGGCAGGGGCTCCGGCTACACCTTC.